The next 7 T cell receptor beta chains were all read from a single sample in a study of T-cell memory formation after mild COVID-19. Each CDR3 protein gets one entry after TCRdb re-called the 5' RACE reads with MiXCR. The sample contains just over 200,000 distinct CDR3 sequences, around 9.1% of which appear only once. Sequences were obtained from PBMCs or a T cell subset sorted from them (not recorded which). The receptors stem from a young man who had mild COVID-19 (a few samples of this study predate the infection). Cell type and time point are not known.

V is TRBV7-9 and J is TRBJ2-3; 12 positions match TRBD2. This CDR3 spans 18 amino acids. Trimming took 4 bases from V and 0 from J; bases not matched to a gene: 8. The germline V gene encodes CDR1 SEHNR and CDR2 FQNEAQ (reference sequence). The CDR3 DNA is TGTGCCAGCAGCTCCGGACTAGCGGGGTTTGCTAGCACAGATACGCAGTATTTT. It yields the protein CASSSGLAGFASTDTQYF.

The chain carries TRBV5-1 and TRBJ2-7; 12 bases fit TRBD1. The trim removed 3 bases at V and 6 bases at J, leaving 7 bases unmatched. Germline loops: CDR1 SGHRS, CDR2 YFSETQ. This CDR3 is built from 15 residues. The CDR3 nucleotides are TGCGCCAGCAGCTCCACTCCGGGACAGGGGGCCGAGCAGTACTTC. Translating it yields CASSSTPGQGAEQYF. The whole variable domain, filled in from reference TRBV5-1 and TRBJ2-7, reads KAGVTQTPRYLIKTRGQQVTLSCSPISGHRSVSWYQQTPGQGLQFLFEYFSETQRNKGNFPGRFSGRQFSNSRSEMNVSTLELGDSALYLCASSSTPGQGAEQYFGPGTRLTVT.

This clonotype was counted at least ten times. The chain carries TRBV5-1 and TRBJ2-2, with D possibly matching TRBD2 (6 bases). The CDR3 loop spans 12 amino acids. Trimming took 6 bases from V and 5 from J, leaving 8 bases between them. CDR1 and CDR2 (germline): SGHRS, YFSETQ. In nucleotides, the CDR3 is TGCGCCAGCACGCGGGGAACCGGGGAGCTGTTTTTT. It is translated as CASTRGTGELFF.

This chain joins TRBV3-1 and TRBJ2-1; D may be TRBD1 (6 bases). Trimming cost V 3 bases and J 7 bases, with 16 bases left between them. CDR1 is LGHDT, CDR2 YNNKEL, per germline (reference sequence). The CDR3 is made up of 15 amino acids. The DNA of the CDR3 is TGTGCCAGCAGCCAGAGATCAGGGGATTCGAATGAGCAGTTCTTC. Translation gives CASSQRSGDSNEQFF.

This clonotype turned up a few times. V is TRBV12-3 or TRBV12-4 and J is TRBJ1-5, with 12 bases fitting TRBD1. With 6 bases clipped from V and 5 bases from J, the junction kept 11 bases outside the gene matches. This CDR3 comprises 17 residues. CDR3 nucleotide sequence: TGTGCCAGCAGCCCCCCTTCCGGGACAGGGGGCTATCAGCCCCAGCATTTT. It translates to CASSPPSGTGGYQPQHF.

The V call is TRBV18, the J call TRBJ1-5, with D uncertain. Trimming took off 3 bases at V and 3 bases at J, with 6 bases between the two ends. This CDR3 region has 13 residues. Germline lookup yields CDR1 KGHSH and CDR2 LQKENI. CDR3 bases: TGTGCCAGCTCACCCGCCACCAATCAGCCCCAGCATTTT. Protein product: CASSPATNQPQHF.

The chain combines TRBV18 with TRBJ1-2; D remains unclear. The germline V gene has CDR1 KGHSH and CDR2 LQKENI. This CDR3 comprises 12 residues. Trimming removed 3 bases from V and 8 bases from J, with 10 bases in between. CDR3 sequence: CASSPSKVGYTF. The CDR3 coding sequence is TGTGCCAGCTCACCGTCGAAGGTCGGCTACACCTTC.